The 22 T cell receptor beta chains listed next were all sequenced from one sample in a study of blood T cell repertoires in COVID-19. Here immunoSEQ multiplex PCR was the method, and the copy in TCRdb shows in-frame clones only, minus some. The top ten clones hold around 36% of a sample with some 40,000 clones, approximately 91% of them seen once. Sequences were obtained from peripheral blood. The receptors stem from a man aged 70-80 years with active COVID-19.

The V call is TRBV11-1, the J call TRBJ2-2; 9 bases are shared with TRBD1. Trimming took 3 bases from V and 3 from J; bases not matched to a gene: 5. The CDR3 sequence is 16 residues long. Germline V gives CDR1 SGHAT, CDR2 FQDESV (reference sequence). The CDR3 DNA follows: TGTGCCAGCAGCTTCAACAGGGGGCCGTACACCGGGGAGCTGTTTTTT. Encoded protein: CASSFNRGPYTGELFF.

J is TRBJ2-5 and V is TRBV7-2; weak D call: TRBD1 (6 bases). Deletions cut 10 bases from V and 2 bases from J, with 14 bases between. Germline-derived CDR1 and CDR2 are SGHTA and FQGNSA. The CDR3 spans 13 residues. CDR3 region: CATQGPIQETQYF. DNA for the CDR3: TGTGCCACCCAGGGGCCCATTCAAGAGACCCAGTACTTC.

V usage is TRBV4-2 and J usage is TRBJ2-7; 7 bases fit TRBD1. Germline V CDR1 and CDR2: LGHNA, YNFKEQ. Trimming removed 2 bases from V and 5 bases from J; junction bases left unmatched: 6. The CDR3 extends over 14 amino acids. CDR3 residues: CASSQWTGVDEQYF. The CDR3 DNA follows: TGTGCCAGCAGCCAATGGACAGGCGTGGACGAGCAGTACTTC.

V usage is TRBV5-1 and J usage is TRBJ2-1; 11 nucleotides align to TRBD2. The CDR3 runs 15 residues. The germline gives CDR1 SGHRS, CDR2 YFSETQ. J lost 4 bases, V lost 0 bases, and 0 bases had no gene match. This chain's CDR3 is CASSLGLAGYNEQFF. In DNA, the CDR3 is TGCGCCAGCAGCTTGGGACTAGCGGGATACAATGAGCAGTTCTTC.

The V and J genes are TRBV7-2 and TRBJ1-2; possible D gene TRBD1, 5 bases. Germline V lookup: CDR1 SGHTA, CDR2 FQGNSA. Trimming removed 4 bases at V and 4 bases at J, with 19 bases between. The CDR3 is 16 amino acids. The DNA for the CDR3 is TGTGCCAGCAGCTCCCCCGCTGAGGTCAGGGCCTATGGCTACACCTTC. Translation: CASSSPAEVRAYGYTF.

This clone was recorded only once. The V and J genes are TRBV5-1 and TRBJ2-2; possible D gene TRBD2, 5 bases. V lost 1 base and J 1 base, leaving 20 bases between the germline ends. The CDR3 contains 19 residues. The V gene's germline CDR1 is SGHRS and CDR2 YFSETQ. The CDR3 DNA follows: TGCGCCAGCAGCTTGTTTGGGAAAAGCGGATCCGTGAACACCGGGGAGCTGTTTTTT. It encodes CASSLFGKSGSVNTGELFF.

The rearrangement joins TRBV28 to TRBJ2-1, with D uncertain. V was trimmed by 6 bases and J by 0 bases, leaving 9 bases between them. The CDR3 spans 14 residues. Germline values: CDR1 MDHEN, CDR2 SYDVKM. CDR3 DNA: TGTGCCAGCAGCCGACTGGCCTCCTACAATGAGCAGTTCTTC. As protein: CASSRLASYNEQFF.

J is TRBJ2-1 and V is TRBV13, with 10 bases aligning to TRBD1. CDR3 length: 16 amino acids. CDR1 is PRHDT, CDR2 FYEKMQ, per germline (reference sequence). The V segment lost 4 bases and the J segment 9 bases; nucleotides outside the gene matches: 12. The CDR3 is CASSSRGTGDRGEQFF. The CDR3 DNA reads TGTGCCAGCAGCTCAAGAGGGACAGGGGATCGCGGTGAGCAGTTCTTC.

In its sample, this clone was seen a few times. This chain joins TRBV19 and TRBJ1-1; possibly TRBD1 for D (6 bases). The germline V gene has CDR1 LNHDA and CDR2 SQIVND (reference sequence). Trimming left V 7 bases short and J 1 base short, with 10 bases between. This CDR3 has 13 residues. The CDR3 nucleotides read TGTGCCAGTATGGTGACAGGGAACACTGAAGCTTTCTTT. It yields the protein CASMVTGNTEAFF. The whole variable domain, remainder taken from reference TRBV19 and TRBJ1-1, is DGGITQSPKYLFRKEGQNVTLSCEQNLNHDAMYWYRQDPGQGLRLIYYSQIVNDFQKGDIAEGYSVSREKKESFPLTVTSAQKNPTAFYLCASMVTGNTEAFFGQGTRLTVV.

The rearrangement joins TRBV5-1 to TRBJ1-2, with a tentative D call TRBD1 (6 bases). The CDR3 consists of 13 residues. Trimming cost V 5 bases and J 2 bases, with 10 bases left between them. CDR1 and CDR2 from the germline V gene are SGHRS and YFSETQ. The CDR3 reads CASSAGQNYGYTF. The DNA of the CDR3 is TGCGCCAGCAGTGCCGGACAGAACTATGGCTACACCTTC.

The rearrangement joins TRBV24-1 to TRBJ2-1; 7 bases match TRBD1. Trimming removed 7 bases from V and 2 bases from J; junction bases left unmatched: 4. Germline values: CDR1 KGHDR, CDR2 SFDVKD. The CDR3 has 14 amino acids. The DNA of the CDR3 is TGTGCCACCAGCCGACAGGGAACCTACAATGAGCAGTTCTTC. It yields the protein CATSRQGTYNEQFF.

V usage is TRBV4-3 and J usage is TRBJ1-2; 9 bases are shared with TRBD1. The J segment lost 3 bases and the V segment lost 2 bases, leaving 4 bases of the junction unmatched. This CDR3 contains 15 residues. Germline CDR1 is LGHNA and CDR2 is YSLEER. The CDR3 loop is CASSQPGQGDYGYTF. The CDR3 nucleotides are TGCGCCAGCAGCCAACCGGGACAGGGAGACTATGGCTACACCTTC.

J is TRBJ2-7 and V is TRBV19; 7 nucleotides match TRBD2. Germline V CDR1 and CDR2: LNHDA, SQIVND (reference sequence). The CDR3 runs to 15 residues. V lost 5 bases and J lost 6; bases outside the gene matches: 13. For the CDR3, the DNA is TGTGCCAGTAGTCCCACAAACCCGGGAGGAACCGAGCAGTACTTC. Translation: CASSPTNPGGTEQYF.

Details on this clone: An end of the junction differs from the germline gene, which may be a read error. The chain employs TRBV7-2 and TRBJ1-1, with 7 bases fitting TRBD1. The CDR3 sequence is 15 residues long. Germline V gives CDR1 SGHTA, CDR2 FQGNSA. The CDR3 DNA reads as TGTGCCAGCAGCTCACCTCGGGACAGCCTCACTGATGCTTTCTTT. This translates into CASSSPRDSLTDAFF.

The gene calls are TRBV7-2 and TRBJ2-3; 7 bases line up with TRBD1. The CDR3 runs 15 residues. Trimming removed 6 bases from V and 1 base from J; junction bases left unmatched: 7. CDR1 and CDR2 from the germline V gene are SGHTA and FQGNSA. CDR3 residues: CASRSRTGRTDTQYF. The CDR3 region has the DNA TGTGCCAGCAGATCAAGGACAGGACGCACAGATACGCAGTATTTT. Together with reference TRBV7-2 and TRBJ2-3, the CDR3 gives the full variable domain: GAGVSQSPSNKVTEKGKDVELRCDPISGHTALYWYRQSLGQGLEFLIYFQGNSAPDKSGLPSDRFSAERTGGSVSTLTIQRTQQEDSAVYLCASRSRTGRTDTQYFGPGTRLTVL.

The chain links TRBV4-3 to TRBJ1-1; the D gene is possibly TRBD1 (6 bases). This CDR3 has 14 amino acids. The germline V gene encodes CDR1 LGHNA and CDR2 YSLEER. Trimming took 4 bases from V and 5 from J, leaving 14 bases between them. The CDR3 here is CASSLRQGRTEAFF. DNA of the CDR3: TGCGCCAGCAGCCTGCGTCAGGGGCGGACTGAAGCTTTCTTT.

The V and J genes are TRBV23-1 and TRBJ2-7; possibly TRBD1 for D (5 bases). TRBV23-1 is an ORF, with its function uncertain. Between the trimmed V and J ends, which lost 4 bases and 0 bases, there was a span of 13 bases. The CDR3 contains 15 residues. The CDR3 DNA follows: TGCGCCAGCAGTCGACCCGCGACAGTCTCCTACGAGCAGTACTTC. It codes for CASSRPATVSYEQYF.

J is TRBJ1-2 and V is TRBV7-9; 7 nucleotides agree with TRBD1. J gave up 8 bases and V 9 bases, and 18 bases lay outside the gene matches. CDR1 SEHNR and CDR2 FQNEAQ come from the germline V gene (reference sequence). CDR3 length: 15 amino acids. The CDR3 DNA reads as TGTGCCAGTGATAAAACGTCCGGGACAGAAAACGGCTACACCTTC. Its protein is CASDKTSGTENGYTF.

This clone was picked up one time. The genes are TRBV18 and TRBJ2-7, with D possibly matching TRBD2 (5 bases). V was shortened by 2 bases and J by 2 bases, with 7 bases between the two germline ends. The CDR3 consists of 13 residues. Germline values: CDR1 KGHSH, CDR2 LQKENI. As DNA, the CDR3 is TGTGCCAGCTCACCATCTAGCCCCTACGAGCAGTACTTC. Translation: CASSPSSPYEQYF.

The V and J genes are TRBV19 and TRBJ2-7; 7 bases agree with TRBD1. This CDR3 region has 13 residues. CDR1 LNHDA and CDR2 SQIVND come from the germline V gene (reference sequence). V dropped 3 bases and J dropped 4; count of bases not matched to a gene: 3. The DNA of the CDR3 is TGTGCCAGTAGTATGACAGGGCTGTACGAGCAGTACTTC. It translates to CASSMTGLYEQYF.

This chain links TRBV19 with TRBJ1-6; 9 positions match TRBD1. V lost 5 bases and J lost 9; bases outside the gene matches: 5. There are 14 residues in the CDR3. The germline gives CDR1 LNHDA, CDR2 SQIVND (reference sequence). The CDR3 is CASSRRDRVSPLHF. The CDR3 DNA is TGTGCCAGTAGTCGCCGGGACAGGGTTTCACCCCTCCACTTT.

The V call is TRBV7-2, the J call TRBJ2-3; D remains unclear. Trimming shortened V by 2 bases and J by 0 bases, and 9 bases separated the two germline ends. The CDR3 length is 15 residues. Germline CDR1 and CDR2: SGHTA and FQGNSA. CDR3 DNA sequence: TGTGCCAGCAGCTTAATCGGTACTAGCACAGATACGCAGTATTTT. It yields the protein CASSLIGTSTDTQYF.